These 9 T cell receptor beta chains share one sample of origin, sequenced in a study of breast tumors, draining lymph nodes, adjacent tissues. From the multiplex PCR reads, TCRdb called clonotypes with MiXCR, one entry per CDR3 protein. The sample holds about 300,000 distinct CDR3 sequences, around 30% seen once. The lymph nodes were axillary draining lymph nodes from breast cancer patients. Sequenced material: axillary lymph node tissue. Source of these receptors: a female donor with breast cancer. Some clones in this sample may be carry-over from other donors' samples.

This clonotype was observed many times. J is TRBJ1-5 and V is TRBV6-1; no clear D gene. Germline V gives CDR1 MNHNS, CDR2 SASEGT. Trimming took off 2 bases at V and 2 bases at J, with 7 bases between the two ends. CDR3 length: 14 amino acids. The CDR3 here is CASSERGGNQPQHF. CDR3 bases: TGTGCCAGCAGTGAACGAGGTGGCAATCAGCCCCAGCATTTT.

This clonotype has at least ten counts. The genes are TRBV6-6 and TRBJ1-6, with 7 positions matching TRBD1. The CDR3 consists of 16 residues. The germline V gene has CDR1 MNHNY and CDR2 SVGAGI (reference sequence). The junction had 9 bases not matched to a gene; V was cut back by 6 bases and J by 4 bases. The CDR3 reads CASRTRDSQYNSPLHF. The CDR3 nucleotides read TGTGCCAGCAGAACCAGGGACAGTCAATATAATTCACCCCTCCACTTT.

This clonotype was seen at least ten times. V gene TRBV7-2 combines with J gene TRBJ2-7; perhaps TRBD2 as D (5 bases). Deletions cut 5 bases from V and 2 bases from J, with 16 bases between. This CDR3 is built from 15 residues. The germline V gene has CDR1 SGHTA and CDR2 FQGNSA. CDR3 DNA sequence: TGTGCCAGCAGCGTCCAACTAGAATCTACCTACGAGCAGTACTTC. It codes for CASSVQLESTYEQYF.

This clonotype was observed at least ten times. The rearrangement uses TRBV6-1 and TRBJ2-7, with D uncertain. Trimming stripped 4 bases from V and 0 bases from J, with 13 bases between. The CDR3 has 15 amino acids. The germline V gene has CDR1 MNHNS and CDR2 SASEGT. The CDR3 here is CASSADPRASYEQYF. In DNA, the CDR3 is TGTGCCAGCAGTGCGGACCCAAGGGCCTCCTACGAGCAGTACTTC.

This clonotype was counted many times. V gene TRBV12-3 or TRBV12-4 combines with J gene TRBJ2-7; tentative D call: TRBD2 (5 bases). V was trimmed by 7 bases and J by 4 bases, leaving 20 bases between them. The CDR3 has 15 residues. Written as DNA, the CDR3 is TGTGCCAGCACCCCTTATTTGCAAAGAGGGTACGAGCAGTACTTC. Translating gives CASTPYLQRGYEQYF.

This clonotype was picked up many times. The CDR3 here is CSASVNTDTQYF. Written as DNA, the CDR3 is TGCAGTGCTAGCGTTAACACAGATACGCAGTATTTT. V gene TRBV20-1 combines with J gene TRBJ2-3, with D hard to call. The length of the CDR3 is 12 residues. The ends were cut back, 3 bases at V and 2 bases at J, with 6 bases in the middle. Germline V CDR1 and CDR2: DFQATT, SNEGSKA (reference sequence).

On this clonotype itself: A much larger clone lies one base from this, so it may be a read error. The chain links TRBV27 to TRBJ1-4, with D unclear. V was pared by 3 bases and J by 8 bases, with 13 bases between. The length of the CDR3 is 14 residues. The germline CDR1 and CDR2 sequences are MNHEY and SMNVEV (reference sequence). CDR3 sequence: CASSFNGSGEKLFF. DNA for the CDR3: TGTGCCAGCAGTTTCAACGGGAGTGGGGAAAAACTGTTTTTT.

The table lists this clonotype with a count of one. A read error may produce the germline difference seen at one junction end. The CDR3 nucleotides read TGTGCCGGCAGGGGGCCTAATGAAAAACTGTTTTTT. Its translation is CAGRGPNEKLFF. The chain is built from TRBV28 and TRBJ1-4; 8 bases are shared with TRBD1. The germline CDR1 and CDR2 sequences are MDHEN and SYDVKM. The CDR3 has 12 residues.

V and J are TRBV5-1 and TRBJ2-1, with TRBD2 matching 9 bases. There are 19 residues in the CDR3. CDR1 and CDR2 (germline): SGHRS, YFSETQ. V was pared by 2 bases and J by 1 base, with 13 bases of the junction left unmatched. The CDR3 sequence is CASSLVGPAGGGSYNEQFF. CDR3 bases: TGCGCCAGCAGCTTAGTGGGACCAGCGGGAGGTGGATCCTACAATGAGCAGTTCTTC.